This T cell receptor (beta chain) stems from a study of beta chain features in type 1 diabetes. As for the study in general: Healthy donors, compared against patients, showed similar age, gender and cell yields. Broader study findings: TCRB CDR3s from Type 1 diabetes patients were moderately but significantly shorter in all four CD4+ subsets. In these data, an HLA type influence on TCRB rearrangement remained unresolved.

V shed 4 bases and J 3 bases; nucleotides not matched to a gene: 4. The CDR3 is 14 amino acids. Germline CDR1 is MNHNS and CDR2 is SASEGT. Sequenced material consisted of expressed TCRB transcripts (all of the isolated RNA was reverse transcribed). Repertoires were generated with immunoSEQ multiplex PCR, while TCRdb's copy carries only in-frame clones and drops some. Of 28,000 or so clones listed, less than 70% are singletons. Points on this clone: The antigen is undetermined.

The receptor's source is a woman aged 25 to 39 with type 1 diabetes. The genes are TRBV6-1 and TRBJ2-5; 8 nucleotides align to TRBD1. The specimen was Tregs from blood. The CDR3 DNA reads as TGTGCCAGCAGTGCGACGACAGGGGAAGAGACCCAGTACTTC. It yields the protein CASSATTGEETQYF.